Below, 30 T cell receptor beta chains from the same sample are listed, as sequenced in a study of T-cell memory formation after mild COVID-19. TCRdb reprocessed the 5' RACE reads via MiXCR and lists one record per CDR3 protein. The sample records a few hundred thousand distinct CDR3 sequences, 20% to 25% being singletons. Sequenced: PBMCs or a T cell subset sorted from them (not recorded which). The receptors were sampled from a man aged 18 to 29 who had mild COVID-19 (a few samples of this study predate the infection). Cell type and time point are not known.

The rearrangement links TRBV5-1 to TRBJ2-7, with 8 bases identical to TRBD2. The germline V gene has CDR1 SGHRS and CDR2 YFSETQ. This CDR3 has 13 residues. J gave up 3 bases and V 1 base, and 0 bases lay outside the gene matches. This CDR3 reads CASSLRGGYEQYF. As DNA, the CDR3 is TGCGCCAGCAGCTTGCGGGGGGGCTACGAGCAGTACTTC.

V gene TRBV28 combines with J gene TRBJ1-3; 10 bases are shared with TRBD1. Germline-derived CDR1 and CDR2 are MDHEN and SYDVKM. Trimming removed 1 base from V and 4 bases from J; junction bases left unmatched: 1. The CDR3 loop spans 15 amino acids. The CDR3 nucleotides are TGTGCCAGCAGTTTATCGGACAGGGGGGGAAACACCATATATTTT. Residues: CASSLSDRGGNTIYF. Complete variable domain (other parts from reference TRBV28 and TRBJ1-3): DVKVTQSSRYLVKRTGEKVFLECVQDMDHENMFWYRQDPGLGLRLIYFSYDVKMKEKGDIPEGYSVSREKKERFSLILESASTNQTSMYLCASSLSDRGGNTIYFGEGSWLTVV.

This clonotype was counted between two and nine times. CDR3 nucleotide sequence: TGTGCCAGCAGTGAGTACTCGAACACCGGGGAGCTGTTTTTT. Translating gives CASSEYSNTGELFF. The gene calls are TRBV25-1 and TRBJ2-2; D is unresolved. The ends were cut back, 3 bases at V and 0 bases at J, with 5 bases in the middle. The CDR3 totals 14 residues. Germline-derived CDR1 and CDR2 are MGHDK and SYGVNS.

This clonotype was seen a few times. The CDR3 is CSARLTGGETEAFF. CDR3 bases: TGCAGTGCTAGACTGACAGGGGGGGAAACTGAAGCTTTCTTT. This chain links TRBV20-1 with TRBJ1-1; TRBD1 aligns across 9 bases. Germline V gives CDR1 DFQATT, CDR2 SNEGSKA (reference sequence). V shed 2 bases, J shed 5 bases, and the junction held 6 bases outside the gene matches. The CDR3 extends over 14 amino acids.

V gene TRBV5-6 combines with J gene TRBJ2-1; possible D gene TRBD2, 7 bases. V shed 1 base and J shed 7 bases, with 27 bases lying between them. The germline gives CDR1 SGHDT, CDR2 YYEEEE. This CDR3 is 19 amino acids long. The CDR3 region is CASSLKGGAVANYPNEQFF. CDR3 coding DNA: TGTGCCAGCAGCTTGAAAGGGGGGGCAGTAGCAAATTACCCGAATGAGCAGTTCTTC.

The genes are TRBV11-2 and TRBJ2-7; TRBD1 is a possible D gene (6 bases). This CDR3 contains 14 residues. Germline assignment: CDR1 SGHAT and CDR2 FQNNGV. The germline V and J ends were trimmed by 5 bases and 2 bases, with 13 bases remaining between them. CDR3 in DNA: TGTGCCAGCAGCCTGAAGGGGGTTCCCTACGAGCAGTACGTC. This sequence encodes CASSLKGVPYEQYV.

The V gene is TRBV24-1, the J gene TRBJ2-2; D not certain. CDR1 and CDR2 (germline): KGHDR, SFDVKD. Trimming removed 5 bases at V and 6 bases at J, with 9 bases between. The CDR3 loop spans 13 amino acids. The CDR3 coding sequence is TGTGCCACCAGTGGCACGGTGGCCGGGGAGCTGTTTTTT. It encodes CATSGTVAGELFF.

The CDR3 DNA is TGTGCCAGCAGCTCCTCGACAGGGCGGCAGCCCCAGCATTTT. Translation gives CASSSSTGRQPQHF. The chain links TRBV7-2 to TRBJ1-5; the match to TRBD1 covers 7 bases. Germline trimming cut 4 bases from V and 7 bases from J; bases unmatched to any gene: 7. The CDR3 extends over 14 amino acids. The germline CDR1 and CDR2 sequences are SGHTA and FQGNSA. The variable domain in full, with the rest retrieved from reference TRBV7-2 and TRBJ1-5, is GAGVSQSPSNKVTEKGKDVELRCDPISGHTALYWYRQSLGQGLEFLIYFQGNSAPDKSGLPSDRFSAERTGGSVSTLTIQRTQQEDSAVYLCASSSSTGRQPQHFGDGTRLSIL.

The chain links TRBV20-1 to TRBJ1-1; maybe TRBD1 (5 bases). The germline V and J ends were trimmed by 5 bases and 5 bases, with 15 bases remaining between them. Germline V lookup: CDR1 DFQATT, CDR2 SNEGSKA (reference sequence). The length of the CDR3 is 13 residues. CDR3 nucleotides: TGCAGTGCTCGCCGGGACGGGGAAACTGAAGCTTTCTTT. It encodes CSARRDGETEAFF.

The rearrangement joins TRBV5-6 to TRBJ2-7, with D uncertain. The CDR3 extends over 13 amino acids. The germline V and J ends were trimmed by 2 bases and 2 bases, with 8 bases remaining between them. The germline V gene has CDR1 SGHDT and CDR2 YYEEEE. The CDR3 spells CASSLWNAYEQYV. The CDR3 coding sequence is TGTGCCAGCAGCTTATGGAATGCCTACGAGCAGTACGTC.

This clonotype was detected only a few times. The gene calls are TRBV7-8 and TRBJ2-7, with D maybe TRBD1 (6 bases). This CDR3 region has 15 residues. V shed 0 bases and J shed 7 bases, with 16 bases lying between them. Germline V lookup: CDR1 SGHVS, CDR2 FQNEAQ. DNA for the CDR3: TGTGCCAGCAGCTTAGCGCCGACAGGCAAAGAAGAGCAGTACTTC. This translates into CASSLAPTGKEEQYF.

This chain links TRBV12-3 or TRBV12-4 with TRBJ2-5; TRBD1 matches at 8 bases. Losses at the gene ends were 7 bases for V and 4 bases for J; bases not matched to a gene: 5. This CDR3 region has 13 residues. CDR3 loop: CASTLTGAETQYF. The DNA for the CDR3 is TGTGCCAGCACCCTGACAGGGGCAGAGACCCAGTACTTC.

The V call is TRBV20-1, the J call TRBJ2-3, with 12 bases lining up with TRBD2. Per germline, CDR1 DFQATT and CDR2 SNEGSKA (reference sequence). CDR3 length: 15 amino acids. Germline trimming cut 0 bases from V and 10 bases from J; bases unmatched to any gene: 8. The CDR3 reads CSARDPLAGGDAQYF. The CDR3 bases are TGCAGTGCTAGAGATCCGCTAGCGGGGGGGGACGCGCAGTATTTT.

The gene calls are TRBV11-2 and TRBJ2-6; 13 bases are a match to TRBD2. Germline V gene data show CDR1 as SGHAT and CDR2 as FQNNGV. This CDR3 is 17 amino acids long. V dropped 9 bases and J dropped 0; count of bases not matched to a gene: 5. CDR3 DNA: TGTGCCAGTCGCACTAGCGGGGGGGCCTCTGGGGCCAACGTCCTGACTTTC. Residues: CASRTSGGASGANVLTF. Variable domain in full (rest from reference TRBV11-2 and TRBJ2-6): EAGVAQSPRYKIIEKRQSVAFWCNPISGHATLYWYQQILGQGPKLLIQFQNNGVVDDSQLPKDRFSAERLKGVDSTLKIQPAKLEDSAVYLCASRTSGGASGANVLTFGAGSRLTVL.

The V and J genes are TRBV2 and TRBJ2-1, with TRBD2 matching 13 bases. CDR1 is SNHLY, CDR2 FYNNEI, per germline. Unmatched junction bases numbered 7, after V lost 10 bases and J lost 7 bases. The CDR3 extends over 14 amino acids. Here the CDR3 DNA reads TGTGCCACCACGGGACTAGCGGGGTCGAATGAGCAGTTCTTC. It is translated as CATTGLAGSNEQFF. The entire variable domain, with the rest obtained from reference TRBV2 and TRBJ2-1, is as follows: EPEVTQTPSHQVTQMGQEVILRCVPISNHLYFYWYRQILGQKVEFLVSFYNNEISEKSEIFDDQFSVERPDGSNFTLKIRSTKLEDSAMYFCATTGLAGSNEQFFGPGTRLTVL.

A few counts support this clonotype. The gene calls are TRBV4-3 and TRBJ1-2; D is ambiguous. The V gene's germline CDR1 is LGHNA and CDR2 YSLEER. V dropped 2 bases and J dropped 8 bases, with 12 bases sitting between them. CDR3 length equals 13 residues. In nucleotides, the CDR3 is TGCGCCAGCAGCCAACGAGGGATAGGGGGCTACACCTTC. Translating it yields CASSQRGIGGYTF.

In its sample, this clonotype was seen many times. This chain joins TRBV7-2 and TRBJ2-2; 7 bases agree with TRBD2. V lost 1 base to trimming and J lost 5 bases; unmatched junction nucleotides: 1. The length of the CDR3 is 14 residues. The germline gives CDR1 SGHTA, CDR2 FQGNSA. CDR3 loop: CASSLDGRTGELFF. The DNA for the CDR3 is TGTGCCAGCAGCTTAGACGGGAGGACCGGGGAGCTGTTTTTT.

This chain connects TRBV21-1 to TRBJ2-3; no DNA check was done on the table's D call, TRBD2. TRBV21-1 is an annotated pseudogene. The CDR3 sequence is 15 residues long. CDR3 nucleotides: TGTGCCAGCATCACTCGGGCCATAAGTACAGATACGCAGTATTTT. Translated, it gives CASITRAISTDTQYF.

This chain joins TRBV3-1 and TRBJ2-3; 10 bases agree with TRBD2. The CDR3 is 16 amino acids. Germline values: CDR1 LGHDT, CDR2 YNNKEL (reference sequence). V trimming: 4 bases; J trimming: 3 bases; junction bases outside the gene matches: 7. CDR3 coding DNA: TGTGCCAGCAGCCCGAGAGCGGGGGGGCGGACAGATACGCAGTATTTT. Translating gives CASSPRAGGRTDTQYF.

The V and J genes are TRBV5-1 and TRBJ1-2; the match to TRBD1 covers 8 bases. The CDR3 loop spans 15 amino acids. Trimming cost V 4 bases and J 3 bases; bases outside gene matches: 8. CDR1 is SGHRS, CDR2 YFSETQ, per germline. The chain's CDR3 is CASSRQGNGDYGYTF. CDR3 coding DNA: TGCGCCAGCAGCCGACAGGGGAACGGTGACTATGGCTACACCTTC. The variable domain in full, completed from reference TRBV5-1 and TRBJ1-2, reads KAGVTQTPRYLIKTRGQQVTLSCSPISGHRSVSWYQQTPGQGLQFLFEYFSETQRNKGNFPGRFSGRQFSNSRSEMNVSTLELGDSALYLCASSRQGNGDYGYTFGSGTRLTVV.

The CDR3, as DNA: TGCGCCAGCAGCTCCGAGCCCTCAAGCGGCTACACCTTC. Protein sequence: CASSSEPSSGYTF. The chain employs TRBV5-1 and TRBJ1-2; no clear D gene. With 3 bases removed from V and 8 bases from J, the gap between germline ends came to 14 bases. The CDR3 loop spans 13 amino acids. Germline CDR1 SGHRS, CDR2 YFSETQ.

Concerning this clonotype: Compared with germline, one end of the junction differs, possibly owing to a read error. The chain uses TRBV12-3 or TRBV12-4 and TRBJ1-5; maybe TRBD1 (5 bases). This CDR3 comprises 14 residues. The CDR3 reads CASNQVGANHPQHF. The CDR3 DNA sequence: TGTGCCAGCAACCAAGTAGGGGCTAATCATCCCCAGCATTTT.

This clonotype was seen a few times. The rearrangement links TRBV7-2 to TRBJ1-3; a weak D match, TRBD1 (5 bases). There are 17 residues in the CDR3. V was trimmed by 5 bases and J by 0 bases, leaving 17 bases between them. Germline CDR1 and CDR2: SGHTA and FQGNSA. The CDR3 reads CASSPGLRGLSGNTIYF. For the CDR3, the DNA is TGTGCCAGCAGCCCTGGACTGAGGGGCCTCTCTGGAAACACCATATATTTT.

This clonotype has a count of ten or more. The J gene is TRBJ2-2, the V gene TRBV6-6; D is unresolved. Germline CDR1 MNHNY, CDR2 SVGAGI (reference sequence). Between the trimmed V and J ends, which lost 2 bases and 0 bases, there was a span of 7 bases. The CDR3 length is 15 residues. The CDR3 loop is CASSYRDSNTGELFF. The CDR3 DNA is TGTGCCAGCAGTTACAGGGATTCGAACACCGGGGAGCTGTTTTTT.

This clonotype was recorded many times. The chain combines TRBV7-9 with TRBJ1-2, with a possible D match to TRBD1 (5 bases). In germline, CDR1 is SEHNR, CDR2 FQNEAQ (reference sequence). The CDR3 contains 12 residues. V was trimmed by 2 bases and J by 8 bases, leaving 9 bases between them. The CDR3 reads CASSLTGVGYTF. The CDR3 DNA reads TGTGCCAGCAGCTTAACGGGGGTCGGCTACACCTTC.

This clonotype has a handful of counts. J is TRBJ2-5 and V is TRBV4-3, with TRBD2 matching over 8 bases. The CDR3 covers 17 residues. The germline V gene encodes CDR1 LGHNA and CDR2 YSLEER. J gave up 5 bases and V 0 bases, and 11 bases lay outside the gene matches. The CDR3: CASSQDRLGLASETQYF. CDR3 bases: TGCGCCAGCAGCCAAGATAGACTTGGACTAGCAAGCGAGACCCAGTACTTC.

In this sample, this clonotype turned up a few times. This rearrangement joins TRBV24-1 to TRBJ2-1, with 12 bases that match TRBD1. The V gene's germline CDR1 is KGHDR and CDR2 SFDVKD. The CDR3 is 18 residues long. V shed 4 bases, J shed 1 base, and the junction held 7 bases outside the gene matches. Written as DNA, the CDR3 is TGTGCCACCAGTGACGGGACAGGGGGCGGAGGTTCCTACAATGAGCAGTTCTTC. Its protein is CATSDGTGGGGSYNEQFF.

The chain joins TRBV6-5 to TRBJ1-5; D is unresolved. V was trimmed by 4 bases and J by 0 bases, leaving 10 bases between them. The CDR3 runs 15 residues. Germline V lookup: CDR1 MNHEY, CDR2 SVGAGI. Here the CDR3 reads CASSFRPNSNQPQHF. In nucleotides, the CDR3 is TGTGCCAGCAGTTTCAGGCCAAATAGCAATCAGCCCCAGCATTTT.

The genes are TRBV2 and TRBJ1-1; D is uncertain. Between the trimmed V and J ends, which lost 7 bases and 0 bases, there was a span of 12 bases. This CDR3 comprises 14 residues. CDR1 is SNHLY and CDR2 is FYNNEI in the germline V gene. The CDR3 bases are TGTGCCAGCACCCTGATCAGGCTGAACACTGAAGCTTTCTTT. Its translation is CASTLIRLNTEAFF.

V and J are TRBV5-1 and TRBJ1-4, with D maybe TRBD1 (5 bases). Germline CDR1 is SGHRS and CDR2 is YFSETQ. V dropped 1 base and J dropped 5 bases, with 12 bases sitting between them. This CDR3 has 15 amino acids. The CDR3 nucleotides read TGCGCCAGCAGCTTGAGACAGCCGAAGAATGAAAAACTGTTTTTT. Its translation: CASSLRQPKNEKLFF. The variable domain in full, completed from reference TRBV5-1 and TRBJ1-4, reads KAGVTQTPRYLIKTRGQQVTLSCSPISGHRSVSWYQQTPGQGLQFLFEYFSETQRNKGNFPGRFSGRQFSNSRSEMNVSTLELGDSALYLCASSLRQPKNEKLFFGSGTQLSVL.